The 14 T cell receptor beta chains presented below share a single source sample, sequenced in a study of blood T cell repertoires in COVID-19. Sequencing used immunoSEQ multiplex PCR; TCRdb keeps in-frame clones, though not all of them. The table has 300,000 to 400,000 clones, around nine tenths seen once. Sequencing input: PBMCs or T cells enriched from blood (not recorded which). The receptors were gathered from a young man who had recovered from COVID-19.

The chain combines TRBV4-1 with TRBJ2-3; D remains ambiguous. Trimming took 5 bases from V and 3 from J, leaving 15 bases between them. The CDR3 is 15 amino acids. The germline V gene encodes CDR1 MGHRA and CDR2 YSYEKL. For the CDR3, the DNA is TGCGCCAGCAGCACCCGCCGGAGTCTTACAGATACGCAGTATTTT. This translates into CASSTRRSLTDTQYF.

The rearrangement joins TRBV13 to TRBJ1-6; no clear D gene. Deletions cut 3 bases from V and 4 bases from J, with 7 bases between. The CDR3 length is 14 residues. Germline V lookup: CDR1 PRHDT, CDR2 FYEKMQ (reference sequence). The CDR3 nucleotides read TGTGCCAGCAGCTTCGGCAGGTATAATTCACCCCTCCACTTT. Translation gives CASSFGRYNSPLHF.

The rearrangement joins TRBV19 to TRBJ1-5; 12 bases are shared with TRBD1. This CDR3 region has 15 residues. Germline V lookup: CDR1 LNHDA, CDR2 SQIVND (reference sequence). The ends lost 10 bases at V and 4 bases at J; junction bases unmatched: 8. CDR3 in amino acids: CATRDRGLPNQPQHF. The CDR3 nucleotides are TGTGCCACTAGGGACAGGGGGCTGCCTAATCAGCCCCAGCATTTT.

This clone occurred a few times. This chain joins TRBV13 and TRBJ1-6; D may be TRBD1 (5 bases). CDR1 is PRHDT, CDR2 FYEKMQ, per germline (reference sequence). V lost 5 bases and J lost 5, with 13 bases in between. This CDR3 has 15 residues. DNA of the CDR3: TGTGCCAGCAGCCCCCGACAGCACAATAATTCACCCCTCCACTTT. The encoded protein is CASSPRQHNNSPLHF. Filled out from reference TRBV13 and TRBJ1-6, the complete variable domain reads AAGVIQSPRHLIKEKRETATLKCYPIPRHDTVYWYQQGPGQDPQFLISFYEKMQSDKGSIPDRFSAQQFSDYHSELNMSSLELGDSALYFCASSPRQHNNSPLHFGNGTRLTVT.

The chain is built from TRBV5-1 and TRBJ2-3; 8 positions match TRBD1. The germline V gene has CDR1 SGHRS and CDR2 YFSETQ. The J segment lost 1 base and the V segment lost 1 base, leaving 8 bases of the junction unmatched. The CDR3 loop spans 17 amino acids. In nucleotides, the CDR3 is TGCGCCAGCAGCTTGAAGACAGGGGTGAAGGGCACAGATACGCAGTATTTT. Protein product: CASSLKTGVKGTDTQYF.

For the CDR3, the DNA is TGTGCCAGCAGCCCGGGAGCGGGGGGCCTAAATGAGCAGTTCTTC. Its protein product is CASSPGAGGLNEQFF. The V call is TRBV9, the J call TRBJ2-1, with 9 bases matching TRBD2. Germline-derived CDR1 and CDR2 are SGDLS and YYNGEE. The CDR3 has 15 amino acids. V lost 4 bases to trimming and J lost 7 bases; unmatched junction nucleotides: 9.

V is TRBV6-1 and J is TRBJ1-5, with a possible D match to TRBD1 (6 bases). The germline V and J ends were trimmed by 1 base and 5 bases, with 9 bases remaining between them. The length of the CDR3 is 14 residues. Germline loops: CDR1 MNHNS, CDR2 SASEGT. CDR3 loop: CASSEEGVDQPQHF. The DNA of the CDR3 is TGTGCCAGCAGTGAAGAGGGGGTAGATCAGCCCCAGCATTTT.

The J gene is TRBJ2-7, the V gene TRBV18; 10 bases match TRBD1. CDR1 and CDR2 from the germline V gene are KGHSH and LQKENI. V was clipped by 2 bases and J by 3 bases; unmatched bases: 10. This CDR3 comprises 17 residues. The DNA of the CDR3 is TGTGCCAGCTCACCAAGAAGTCCCGGGACAGGGGACTACGAGCAGTACTTC. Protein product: CASSPRSPGTGDYEQYF. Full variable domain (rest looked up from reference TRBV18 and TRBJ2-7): NAGVMQNPRHLVRRRGQEARLRCSPMKGHSHVYWYRQLPEEGLKFMVYLQKENIIDESGMPKERFSAEFPKEGPSILRIQQVVRGDSAAYFCASSPRSPGTGDYEQYFGPGTRLTVT.

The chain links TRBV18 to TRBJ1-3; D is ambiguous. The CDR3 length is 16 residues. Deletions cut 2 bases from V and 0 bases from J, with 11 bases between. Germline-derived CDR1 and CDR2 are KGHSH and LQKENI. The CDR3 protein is CASSPVPSLSGNTIYF. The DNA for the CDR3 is TGTGCCAGCTCACCAGTTCCGTCACTCTCTGGAAACACCATATATTTT.

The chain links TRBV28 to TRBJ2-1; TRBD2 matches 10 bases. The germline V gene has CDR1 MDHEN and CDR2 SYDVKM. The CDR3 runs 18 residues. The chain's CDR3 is CAIGGSSGGPSSYNEQFF. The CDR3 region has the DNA TGTGCAATCGGAGGGTCTAGCGGGGGCCCGAGCTCCTACAATGAGCAGTTCTTC.

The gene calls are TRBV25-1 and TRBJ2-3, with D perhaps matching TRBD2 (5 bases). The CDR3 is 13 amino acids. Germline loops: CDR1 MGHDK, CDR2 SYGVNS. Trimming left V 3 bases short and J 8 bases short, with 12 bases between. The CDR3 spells CASSEPARGTQYF. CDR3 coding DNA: TGTGCCAGCAGTGAGCCGGCCCGGGGTACGCAGTATTTT.

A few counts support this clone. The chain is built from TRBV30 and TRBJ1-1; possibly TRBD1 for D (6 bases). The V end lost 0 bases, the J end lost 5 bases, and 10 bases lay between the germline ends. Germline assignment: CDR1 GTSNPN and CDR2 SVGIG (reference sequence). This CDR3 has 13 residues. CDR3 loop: CAWSVQGRTEAFF. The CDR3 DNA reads TGTGCCTGGAGTGTACAGGGAAGGACTGAAGCTTTCTTT.

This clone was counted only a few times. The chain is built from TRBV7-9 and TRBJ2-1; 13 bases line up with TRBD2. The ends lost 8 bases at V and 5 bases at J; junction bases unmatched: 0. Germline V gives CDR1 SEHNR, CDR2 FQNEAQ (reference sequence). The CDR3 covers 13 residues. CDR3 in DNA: TGTGCCAGCGGGACTAGCGGGGACAATGAGCAGTTCTTC. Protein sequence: CASGTSGDNEQFF.

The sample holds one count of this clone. The CDR3 region has the DNA TGTGCCTGGAGTGTACAATCGCAAGAGACCCAGTACTTC. It specifies CAWSVQSQETQYF. The chain is built from TRBV30 and TRBJ2-5; no clear D. The germline V gene has CDR1 GTSNPN and CDR2 SVGIG (reference sequence). This CDR3 is built from 13 residues. V was trimmed by 0 bases and J by 2 bases, leaving 7 bases between them.